This T cell receptor (beta chain) was identified during a study of a mutant IDH1 vaccine in newly diagnosed glioma. Study context: There were approximately 62% males and roughly 40% females among treated patients, whose mean age was about 40 years. Most patients had received both radiotherapy and temozolomide, the prior options being radiotherapy, temozolomide, or both. Regarding the study as a whole: Overall, 93.3% of patients had vaccine-induced immune responses. There seemed to be no relation between pseudoprogression and changes in top peripheral T cell clonotypes.

V was shortened by 6 bases and J by 3 bases, with 18 bases between the two germline ends. This CDR3 has 15 amino acids. Looked up from germline, CDR1 is SGHRS and CDR2 is YFSETQ. Time point reported: baseline, week 1 (first vaccination visit). This sample's treatment: pre-vaccination baseline after standard-of-care therapy. As to this clone: The antigen is not known.

Sequencing used immunoSEQ multiplex PCR; TCRdb keeps in-frame clones, though not all of them. Of about 30,000 clones in the sample, over 75% are singletons; the top ten hold roughly a fifth. Sequenced material: PBMCs, taken from a glioma patient treated with radiotherapy, temozolomide or both. The sequence was collected from a young man with glioma. This chain links TRBV5-1 with TRBJ1-1, with TRBD1 as a possible D gene (5 bases). The CDR3 is CASNPLSGGDTEAFF. For the CDR3, the DNA is TGCGCCAGCAACCCTTTAAGCGGGGGGGACACTGAAGCTTTCTTT.